These 8 T cell receptor beta chains originate from one sample sequenced in a study of low-dose radiotherapy and immunotherapy resistance in tumors. The sample's time point: after trial treatment. Treatment reported: LDRT plus nivolumab, ipilimumab, low-dose cyclophosphamide and aspirin (RACIN trial). Primers used for first-strand cDNA, a TRAV- and TRBV-specific set, covered both alpha and beta chains. The authors amplified TCRs for 20 to 25 PCR cycles with a constant-region primer and a V-primer adapter. A single record per CDR3 protein comes from TCRdb applying MiXCR to the reads. This sample has around 100,000 distinct CDR3 sequences, with under 25% found just once. Sequencing used PBMCs, obtained after low-dose radiotherapy plus immunotherapy. Receptors were obtained from a male donor with prostate cancer.

This clonotype showed up many times. The rearrangement links TRBV5-1 to TRBJ2-1; D might be TRBD1 or TRBD2, each matching 5 bases. The CDR3 is 15 amino acids. The V gene lost 3 bases and the J gene lost 5 bases, with 15 bases spanning the gap. Looked up from germline, CDR1 is SGHRS and CDR2 is YFSETQ. CDR3 protein: CASSSGTELHNEQFF. CDR3 DNA: TGCGCCAGCAGCTCCGGGACGGAGCTACACAATGAGCAGTTCTTC.

This clonotype showed up many times. The chain links TRBV4-2 to TRBJ1-2, with D unresolved. CDR1 is LGHNA, CDR2 YNFKEQ, per germline. There are 15 residues in the CDR3. V was shortened by 3 bases and J by 4 bases, with 15 bases between the two germline ends. CDR3 bases: TGTGCCAGCAGCCAGAGCCAAATCGGAGTCTATGGCTACACCTTC. Translating gives CASSQSQIGVYGYTF.

At least ten counts were recorded for this clonotype. The J gene is TRBJ2-3, the V gene TRBV7-3; TRBD2 is a possible D gene (5 bases). In germline, CDR1 is SGHTA, CDR2 FQGTGA. The CDR3 runs to 16 residues. V was trimmed by 5 bases and J by 4 bases, leaving 19 bases between them. The CDR3 sequence: CASSPPGSSGADTQYF. The CDR3 coding sequence is TGTGCCAGCAGCCCCCCGGGGTCCTCGGGCGCAGATACGCAGTATTTT.

This rearrangement joins TRBV7-3 to TRBJ2-2, with D perhaps matching TRBD1 or TRBD2 (5 bases each). The CDR3 is 14 residues long. Germline assignment: CDR1 SGHTA and CDR2 FQGTGA. Trimming cost V 5 bases and J 3 bases, with 10 bases left between them. CDR3 DNA: TGTGCCAGCAGCGTGGGACCGTACACCGGGGAGCTGTTTTTT. Translation gives CASSVGPYTGELFF.

This clonotype was recorded many times. The chain recombines TRBV6-6 with TRBJ2-7, with D perhaps matching TRBD2 (6 bases). Trimming took off 10 bases at V and 3 bases at J, with 19 bases between the two ends. The CDR3 totals 14 residues. CDR1 and CDR2 from the germline V gene are MNHNY and SVGAGI (reference sequence). The CDR3 DNA follows: TGTGCCACCACGACAGACCTCGGGGGCTACGAGCAGTACTTC. Its protein is CATTTDLGGYEQYF.

Many counts were recorded for this clonotype. The chain combines TRBV7-3 with TRBJ2-4, with 8 nucleotides matching TRBD1. V dropped 3 bases and J dropped 8; count of bases not matched to a gene: 9. The CDR3 has 15 residues. Per the germline V gene, CDR1 is SGHTA and CDR2 is FQGTGA. As DNA, the CDR3 is TGTGCCAGCAGCTTGACAGGGGAGGCTTGGGACATTCAGTACTTC. Translated: CASSLTGEAWDIQYF.

This clonotype has at least ten counts. This sequence joins TRBV20-1 and TRBJ2-5, with 8 positions matching TRBD1. Germline trimming cut 6 bases from V and 2 bases from J; bases unmatched to any gene: 8. CDR1 is DFQATT and CDR2 is SNEGSKA in the germline V gene (reference sequence). The CDR3 runs 14 residues. CDR3 sequence reads: CSAPSRTGQETQYF. In nucleotides, the CDR3 is TGCAGTGCCCCGAGCAGGACAGGGCAAGAGACCCAGTACTTC.

This clonotype was seen at least ten times. The chain links TRBV4-1 to TRBJ2-1, with a weak D call TRBD2 (5 bases). The CDR3 spans 15 residues. V lost 4 bases and J 5 bases, leaving 15 bases between the germline ends. The V gene's germline CDR1 is MGHRA and CDR2 YSYEKL. The chain's CDR3 is CASSRSGSMDNEQFF. The CDR3 nucleotides are TGCGCCAGCAGCCGAAGCGGTTCAATGGACAATGAGCAGTTCTTC.